Below, 21 T cell receptor beta chains from the same sample are listed, as sequenced in a study of shared clonotypes between healthy human individuals. The assay was immunoSEQ multiplex PCR, and TCRdb's table has in-frame clones only and misses some. The sample shows about 530,000 clones, 75% to 80% of them seen only once. The sequenced sample consisted of PBMCs. These receptor sequences come from a woman aged 40 to 50 in good health. Some clones in this sample may be carry-over from other donors' samples.

The chain joins TRBV28 to TRBJ1-1; 7 nucleotides agree with TRBD1. The CDR3 is 14 amino acids. CDR1 and CDR2 (germline): MDHEN, SYDVKM. Trimming took 7 bases from V and 10 from J; bases not matched to a gene: 15. CDR3 region: CASIIGGPGGVAFF. The CDR3 nucleotides are TGTGCCAGCATTATCGGGGGCCCAGGGGGGGTAGCTTTCTTT.

The chain is built from TRBV11-2 and TRBJ2-7; no clear D gene. CDR1 is SGHAT, CDR2 FQNNGV, per germline. The CDR3 spans 15 residues. The V gene lost 5 bases and the J gene lost 2 bases, with 16 bases spanning the gap. Here the CDR3 DNA reads TGTGCCAGCAGCCCAGACGCGAGTGTCCCCTACGAGCAGTACTTC. As protein: CASSPDASVPYEQYF.

This clone turned up a few times. The genes are TRBV9 and TRBJ1-1, with 7 bases aligning to TRBD1. Germline CDR1 reads SGDLS; CDR2 reads YYNGEE. There are 15 residues in the CDR3. Trimming removed 4 bases from V and 4 bases from J; junction bases left unmatched: 10. The CDR3: CASSPAGGRTTEAFF. For the CDR3, the DNA is TGTGCCAGCAGCCCTGCAGGGGGGAGGACCACTGAAGCTTTCTTT.

The V gene is TRBV2, the J gene TRBJ2-2, with 15 nucleotides matching TRBD2. Germline V gene lookup returns CDR1 SNHLY and CDR2 FYNNEI. CDR3 length: 17 amino acids. The V gene end was trimmed by 6 bases and the J gene end by 7 bases; junction bases not matched to a gene: 9. The CDR3 here is CASRMSGTSGRIGELFF. CDR3 nucleotide sequence: TGTGCCAGCAGAATGAGCGGGACTAGCGGGAGGATCGGGGAGCTGTTTTTT.

The chain couples TRBV5-6 to TRBJ1-2; possibly TRBD1 for D (5 bases). Trimming pared 4 bases from V and 4 bases from J, leaving 20 bases between. This CDR3 comprises 16 residues. Germline CDR1 SGHDT, CDR2 YYEEEE. The CDR3 DNA follows: TGTGCCAGCAGCCTCCGGGACCCCCTAAGCAGCTATGGCTACACCTTC. It encodes CASSLRDPLSSYGYTF.

The genes are TRBV5-3 and TRBJ2-7; D may be TRBD2 (5 bases). TRBV5-3 is flagged as an ORF with uncertain function. Deletions cut 4 bases from V and 2 bases from J, with 19 bases between. CDR3 size: 16 residues. The CDR3 loop is CARSIPERPRPYEQYF. The CDR3 DNA reads TGTGCCAGAAGCATCCCTGAGCGGCCTCGACCCTACGAGCAGTACTTC.

CDR3 sequence reads: CASGQTSGSTGELFF. The DNA for the CDR3 is TGTGCCAGCGGCCAGACTAGCGGTTCCACCGGGGAGCTGTTTTTT. J is TRBJ2-2 and V is TRBV27; 9 bases align to TRBD2. The CDR3 extends over 15 amino acids. V trimming: 8 bases; J trimming: 4 bases; junction bases outside the gene matches: 8. Looked up from germline, CDR1 is MNHEY and CDR2 is SMNVEV (reference sequence).

The rearrangement uses TRBV21-1 and TRBJ1-4; the listed D gene, TRBD1, was not tested against the DNA. TRBV21-1 is a pseudogene. CDR3 length equals 16 residues. CDR3 protein: CASTGYEQGRIEKLFF. CDR3 DNA sequence: TGTGCCAGCACAGGATATGAACAGGGGAGGATAGAAAAACTGTTTTTT.

This clone was found a few times. The rearrangement uses TRBV2 and TRBJ1-4; D not resolved. Germline assignment: CDR1 SNHLY and CDR2 FYNNEI. The CDR3 covers 14 residues. V dropped 6 bases and J dropped 8 bases, with 16 bases sitting between them. This chain's CDR3 is CASRVGSGFEKLFF. CDR3 nucleotides: TGTGCCAGCAGGGTTGGGAGTGGGTTCGAAAAACTGTTTTTT.

V and J are TRBV28 and TRBJ2-3, with D possibly matching TRBD2 (6 bases). The CDR3 consists of 17 residues. Germline values: CDR1 MDHEN, CDR2 SYDVKM. The germline V and J ends were trimmed by 4 bases and 0 bases, with 17 bases remaining between them. CDR3 DNA: TGTGCCAGCAGTTCACCGGGGGACCCCGGTAGCACAGATACGCAGTATTTT. Encoded protein: CASSSPGDPGSTDTQYF.

This chain links TRBV29-1 with TRBJ2-3; D remains ambiguous. Between the trimmed V and J ends, which lost 3 bases and 2 bases, there was a span of 9 bases. The CDR3 has 13 residues. The germline CDR1 and CDR2 sequences are SQVTM and ANQGSEA. Written as DNA, the CDR3 is TGCAGCGTTGACAGTGGAGTCACAGATACGCAGTATTTT. As protein: CSVDSGVTDTQYF.

The rearrangement uses TRBV30 and TRBJ1-5; D not certain. This CDR3 contains 14 residues. V was cut by 3 bases and J by 0 bases, with 9 bases left in between. Germline CDR1 GTSNPN, CDR2 SVGIG (reference sequence). The chain's CDR3 is CAWSHANSNQPQHF. The CDR3 nucleotides are TGTGCCTGGAGCCACGCTAATAGCAATCAGCCCCAGCATTTT.

The chain is built from TRBV10-1 and TRBJ2-4; 11 nucleotides align to TRBD1. Germline-derived CDR1 and CDR2 are WNHNN and SYGVQD (reference sequence). The CDR3 has 15 amino acids. Germline trimming cut 5 bases from V and 8 bases from J; bases unmatched to any gene: 8. The CDR3 loop is CASSFGTGGVDIQYF. In DNA form, the CDR3 reads TGCGCCAGCAGTTTTGGGACAGGGGGGGTTGACATTCAGTACTTC.

The rearrangement uses TRBV29-1 and TRBJ1-1, with D hard to call. The ends were cut back, 7 bases at V and 1 base at J, with 7 bases in the middle. The CDR3 is 11 residues long. CDR1 SQVTM and CDR2 ANQGSEA come from the germline V gene. CDR3 in amino acids: CSADANTEAFF. CDR3 in DNA: TGCAGCGCTGACGCGAACACTGAAGCTTTCTTT.

V usage is TRBV7-9 and J usage is TRBJ2-2; D call uncertain. The CDR3 spans 13 residues. Per the germline V gene, CDR1 is SEHNR and CDR2 is FQNEAQ (reference sequence). Trimming left V 5 bases short and J 3 bases short, with 7 bases between. CDR3 DNA: TGTGCCAGCAGCCCGCCTGACACCGGGGAGCTGTTTTTT. It encodes CASSPPDTGELFF.

This clone has only one observation. The gene calls are TRBV2 and TRBJ2-7; possibly TRBD1 or TRBD2 for D (5 bases each). Germline CDR1 is SNHLY and CDR2 is FYNNEI. V lost 3 bases to trimming and J lost 5 bases, with 11 bases between them. The CDR3 totals 13 residues. The CDR3 nucleotides read TGTGCCAGCAGTGAGTTGGGGACGCACGAGCAGTACTTC. Protein: CASSELGTHEQYF.

The chain links TRBV5-4 to TRBJ2-1, with D perhaps assigned TRBD1 or TRBD2 (5 bases each). This CDR3 region has 16 residues. Trimming cost V 4 bases and J 6 bases, with 20 bases left between them. Germline assignment: CDR1 SGHNT and CDR2 YYREEE (reference sequence). The CDR3 DNA reads as TGTGCCAGCAGCCCCTGGGGGTCGCTTGTTGGCAATGAGCAGTTCTTC. This encodes CASSPWGSLVGNEQFF.

This clone was seen just once. This chain joins TRBV28 and TRBJ2-5; D remains unclear. The CDR3 sequence is 13 residues long. Germline loops: CDR1 MDHEN, CDR2 SYDVKM. V was clipped by 5 bases and J by 1 base, with 8 bases between them. The CDR3 nucleotides are TGTGCCAGCAGTCCCCCGGCCCAAGAGACCCAGTACTTC. Translation: CASSPPAQETQYF.

The V gene is TRBV2, the J gene TRBJ1-3; no clear D gene. This CDR3 contains 13 residues. V gave up 8 bases and J gave up 2 bases, with 10 bases separating them. The germline V gene has CDR1 SNHLY and CDR2 FYNNEI. CDR3 amino acids: CASRGPPGNTIYF. DNA of the CDR3: TGTGCCAGCCGCGGACCTCCTGGAAACACCATATATTTT.

The gene calls are TRBV9 and TRBJ2-1; D remains ambiguous. This CDR3 spans 14 amino acids. Germline CDR1 is SGDLS and CDR2 is YYNGEE. The germline V and J ends were trimmed by 0 bases and 4 bases, with 8 bases remaining between them. The CDR3 nucleotides read TGTGCCAGCAGCGTAGGCTCCCAGTACAATGAGCAGTTCTTC. Protein: CASSVGSQYNEQFF.

A single count supports this clone. The chain couples TRBV27 to TRBJ2-4; D remains unclear. V gave up 5 bases and J gave up 6 bases, with 14 bases separating them. The CDR3 covers 14 residues. Germline V gene sequence: CDR1 MNHEY, CDR2 SMNVEV (reference sequence). CDR3 region: CASSPTGPGNIQYF. The DNA for the CDR3 is TGTGCCAGCAGTCCAACCGGACCGGGAAACATTCAGTACTTC.